This T cell receptor (beta chain) was identified in a study of blood T cell repertoires in COVID-19 (dated by TCRdb to the early 2020s). In terms of the full investigation: Samples covering the acute and convalescent phases of COVID-19 were provided by collaborators in the United States, Italy and Spain. The prospective study material was composed of cDNA or gDNA derived from T cells, B-cell-depleted T cells, or PBMCs. Deeply sampled blood TCRbeta repertoires from subjects exposed to, actively infected with, or recovered from COVID-19 were included in the dataset. The repertoires were made available in a free public database intended to serve as a resource for research on the immune response to SARS-CoV-2. The samples were drawn from the first 160 participants of the ongoing ImmuneRACE study and from 950 to 1,500 subjects provided by 6 global collaborators. Sample metadata almost always included a de-identified subject ID, COVID-19 status, age in years and sex. Where available, HLA class I and class II types were taken from metadata supplied by the sample provider and were not determined by assay-based typing. Beyond this particular receptor, the publication reports: The quantity of clinical and demographic metadata differed by source and by participant and was supplied without curation.

Inclusive of the bounding cysteine and phenylalanine, the CDR3 is 12 residues long. The CDR3 DNA has 36 bases and is translated from base 1. For CDR1 and CDR2, the germline V gene (reference sequence) lists GTSNPN and SVGIG. Trimming takes 2 bases from V and 3 bases from J, and the germline ends sit 8 bases apart. As to this clone: Its antigen remains undetermined. It has no much larger one-base neighbor in the sample; base qualities were not kept.

TCRbeta CDR3 regions were amplified from genomic DNA using the immunoSEQ Assay, a bias-controlled multiplex PCR. Per the original workflow: The number of nucleated cells in each sample was estimated by amplification of reference gene primers within the assay. To quantify the absolute abundance of each unique TCRbeta CDR3 rearrangement, sequence reads were collapsed and filtered. For each sample, productive Simpson clonality was calculated by taking the square root of Simpson's diversity index across productive rearrangements. Held by TCRdb, this immuneACCESS table contains in-frame sequences only and omits some clones. Under half of the omission traces to an unresolved V gene where checked; the cause of the rest is unknown. Clone size and V and J calls were adopted from that table, with D and trimming inferred from the DNA. The sample table holds fewer than 350,000 clones, of which 75% to 90% were seen once. Roughly 2.7% of the sample is taken by the ten largest.

In the prospective study, participants were roughly 18 to 100 years old, resided in 25 or so geographic areas of the United States, and were enrolled through a virtual design. Cohort assignment in the prospective study relied on participant-reported clinical history from a screening survey and a study questionnaire. For ImmuneRACE Cohort 3, a participant was defined as recovered based on two consecutive negative NP/OP PCR tests, clearance by a healthcare professional, or resolution of symptoms. Mobile phlebotomists in the prospective study collected whole blood, serum and a nasopharyngeal or oropharyngeal swab from every participant. Additional blood draws and questionnaires over a roughly two-month period could optionally be provided by prospective study participants. Prospective study blood samples were shipped either frozen or at room temperature before DNA extraction.

Material for sequencing was PBMCs or T cells enriched from blood (not recorded which). The rearranged chain carries TRBV30 and TRBJ2-7; 5 matching bases give a weak D call of TRBD1. This sequence was found in a woman aged 45-60 years who had recovered from COVID-19. The DNA reads as follows: TGTGCCTGGAGTAGACAGATCTACGAGCAGTACTTC. It encodes CAWSRQIYEQYF. Outside the CDR3, residues come from the reference TRBV30 and TRBJ2-7 proteins, so the full variable domain is: SQTIHQWPATLVQPVGSPLSLECTVEGTSNPNLYWYRQAAGRGLQLLFYSVGIGQISSEVPQNLSASRPQDRQFILSSKKLLLSDSGFYLCAWSRQIYEQYFGPGTRLTVT.